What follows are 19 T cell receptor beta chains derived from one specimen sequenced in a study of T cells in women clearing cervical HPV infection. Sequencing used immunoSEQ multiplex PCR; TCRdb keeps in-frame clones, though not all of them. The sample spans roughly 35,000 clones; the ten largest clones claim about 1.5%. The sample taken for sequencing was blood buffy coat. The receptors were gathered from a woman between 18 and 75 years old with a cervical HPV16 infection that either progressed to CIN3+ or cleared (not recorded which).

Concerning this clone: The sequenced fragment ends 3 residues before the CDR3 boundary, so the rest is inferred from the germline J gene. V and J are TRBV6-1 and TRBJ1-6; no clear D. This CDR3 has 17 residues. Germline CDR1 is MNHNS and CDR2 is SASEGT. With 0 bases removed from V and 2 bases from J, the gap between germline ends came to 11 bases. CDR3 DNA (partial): TGTGCCAGCAGTGAAGCAAAGGATACAGCCTATAATTCACCC. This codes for CASSEAKDTAYNSP. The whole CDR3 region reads CASSEAKDTAYNSPLHF.

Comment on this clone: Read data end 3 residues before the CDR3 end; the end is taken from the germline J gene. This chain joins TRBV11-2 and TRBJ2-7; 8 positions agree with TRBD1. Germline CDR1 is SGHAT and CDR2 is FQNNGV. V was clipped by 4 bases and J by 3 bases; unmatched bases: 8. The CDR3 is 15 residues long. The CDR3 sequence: CASSSRDRQLYEQYF. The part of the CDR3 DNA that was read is TGTGCCAGCAGCTCCCGGGACAGGCAGCTCTACGAG.

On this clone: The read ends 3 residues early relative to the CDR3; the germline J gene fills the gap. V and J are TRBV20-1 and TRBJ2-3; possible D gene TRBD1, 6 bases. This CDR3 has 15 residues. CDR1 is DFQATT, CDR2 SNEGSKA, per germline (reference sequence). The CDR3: CSARDWTATSETQYF. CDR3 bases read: TGCAGTGCTAGAGACTGGACAGCCACCTCGGAGACG.

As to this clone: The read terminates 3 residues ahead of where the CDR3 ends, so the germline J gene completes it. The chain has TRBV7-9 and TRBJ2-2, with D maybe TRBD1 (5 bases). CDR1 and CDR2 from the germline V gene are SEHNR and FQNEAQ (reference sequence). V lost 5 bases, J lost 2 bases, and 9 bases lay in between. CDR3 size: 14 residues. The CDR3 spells CASSRRENTGELFF. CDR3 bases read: TGTGCCAGCAGCCGCAGGGAAAACACCGGGGAG.

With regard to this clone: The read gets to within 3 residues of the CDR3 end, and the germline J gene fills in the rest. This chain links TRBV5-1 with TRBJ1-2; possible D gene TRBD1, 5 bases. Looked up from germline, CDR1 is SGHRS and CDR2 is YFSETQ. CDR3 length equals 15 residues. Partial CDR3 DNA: TGCGCCAGCAGTCTAGGTAGCGGACACACAGATACC. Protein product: CASSLGSGHTDT. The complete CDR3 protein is CASSLGSGHTDTYTF. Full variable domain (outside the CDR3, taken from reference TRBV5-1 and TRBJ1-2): KAGVTQTPRYLIKTRGQQVTLSCSPISGHRSVSWYQQTPGQGLQFLFEYFSETQRNKGNFPGRFSGRQFSNSRSEMNVSTLELGDSALYLCASSLGSGHTDTYTFGSGTRLTVV.

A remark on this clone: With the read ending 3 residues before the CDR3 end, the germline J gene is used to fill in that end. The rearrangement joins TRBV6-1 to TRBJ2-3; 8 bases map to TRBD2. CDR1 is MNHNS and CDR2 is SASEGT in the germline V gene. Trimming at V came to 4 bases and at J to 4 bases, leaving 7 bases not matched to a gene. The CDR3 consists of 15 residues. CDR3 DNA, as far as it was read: TGTGCCAGCAGTGTGGTAGCGGGGCAATCAGATACG. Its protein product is CASSVVAGQSDT. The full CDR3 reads CASSVVAGQSDTQYF.

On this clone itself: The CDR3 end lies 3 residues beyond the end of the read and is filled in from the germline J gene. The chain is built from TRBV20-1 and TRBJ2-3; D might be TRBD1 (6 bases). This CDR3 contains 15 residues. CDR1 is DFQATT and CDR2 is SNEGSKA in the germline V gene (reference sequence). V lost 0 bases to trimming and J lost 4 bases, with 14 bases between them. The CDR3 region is CSARDSGVGPDTQYF. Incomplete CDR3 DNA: TGCAGTGCTAGAGATTCAGGGGTAGGTCCAGATACG.

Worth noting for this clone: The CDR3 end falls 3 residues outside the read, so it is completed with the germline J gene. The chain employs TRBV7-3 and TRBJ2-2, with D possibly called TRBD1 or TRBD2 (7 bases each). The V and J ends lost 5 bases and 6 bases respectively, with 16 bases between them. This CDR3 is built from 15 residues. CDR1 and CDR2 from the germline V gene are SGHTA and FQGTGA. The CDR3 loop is CASSPGGGGPGELFF. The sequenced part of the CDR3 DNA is TGTGCCAGCAGCCCCGGGGGAGGGGGCCCCGGGGAG.

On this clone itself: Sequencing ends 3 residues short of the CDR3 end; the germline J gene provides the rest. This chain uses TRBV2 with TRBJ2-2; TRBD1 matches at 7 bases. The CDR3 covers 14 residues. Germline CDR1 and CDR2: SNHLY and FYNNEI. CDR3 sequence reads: CASTTGRTNEKLFF. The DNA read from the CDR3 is TGTGCCAGCACGACAGGGCGAACTAATGAAAAG. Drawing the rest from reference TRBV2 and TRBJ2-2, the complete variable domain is EPEVTQTPSHQVTQMGQEVILRCVPISNHLYFYWYRQILGQKVEFLVSFYNNEISEKSEIFDDQFSVERPDGSNFTLKIRSTKLEDSAMYFCASTTGRTNEKLFFGEGSRLTVL.

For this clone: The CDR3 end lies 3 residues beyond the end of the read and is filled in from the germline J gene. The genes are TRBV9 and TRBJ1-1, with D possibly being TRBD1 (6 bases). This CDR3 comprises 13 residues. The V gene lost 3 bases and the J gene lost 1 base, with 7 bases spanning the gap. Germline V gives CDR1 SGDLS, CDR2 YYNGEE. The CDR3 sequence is CASSEQGNTEAFF. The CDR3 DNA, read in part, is TGTGCCAGCAGCGAACAGGGGAACACTGAA. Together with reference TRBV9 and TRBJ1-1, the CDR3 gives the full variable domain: DSGVTQTPKHLITATGQRVTLRCSPRSGDLSVYWYQQSLDQGLQFLIQYYNGEERAKGNILERFSAQQFPDLHSELNLSSLELGDSALYFCASSEQGNTEAFFGQGTRLTVV.

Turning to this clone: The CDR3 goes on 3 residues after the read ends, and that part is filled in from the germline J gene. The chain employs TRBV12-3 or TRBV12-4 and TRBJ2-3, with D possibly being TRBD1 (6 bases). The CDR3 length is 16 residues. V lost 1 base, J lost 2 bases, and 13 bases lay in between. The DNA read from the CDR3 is TGTGCCAGCAGTTTAGAGGGGACACACCTCACAGATACG. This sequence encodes CASSLEGTHLTDT. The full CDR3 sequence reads CASSLEGTHLTDTQYF.

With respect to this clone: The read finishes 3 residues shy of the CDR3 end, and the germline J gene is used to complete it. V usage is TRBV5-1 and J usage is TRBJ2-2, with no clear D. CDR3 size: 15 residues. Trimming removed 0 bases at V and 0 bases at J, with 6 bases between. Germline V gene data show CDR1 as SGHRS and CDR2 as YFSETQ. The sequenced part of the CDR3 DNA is TGCGCCAGCAGCTTGGTTTATGCGAACACCGGGGAG. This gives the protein CASSLVYANTGE. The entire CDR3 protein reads CASSLVYANTGELFF.

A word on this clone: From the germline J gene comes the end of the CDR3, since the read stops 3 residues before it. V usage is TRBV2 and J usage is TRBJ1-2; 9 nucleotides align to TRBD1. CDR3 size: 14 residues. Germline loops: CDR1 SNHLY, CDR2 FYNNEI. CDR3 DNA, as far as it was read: TGTGCCAGCAGCGCCGGGACAGGGTCCTACGAC. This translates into CASSAGTGSYD. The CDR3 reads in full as CASSAGTGSYDYTF. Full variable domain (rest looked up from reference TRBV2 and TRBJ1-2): EPEVTQTPSHQVTQMGQEVILRCVPISNHLYFYWYRQILGQKVEFLVSFYNNEISEKSEIFDDQFSVERPDGSNFTLKIRSTKLEDSAMYFCASSAGTGSYDYTFGSGTRLTVV.

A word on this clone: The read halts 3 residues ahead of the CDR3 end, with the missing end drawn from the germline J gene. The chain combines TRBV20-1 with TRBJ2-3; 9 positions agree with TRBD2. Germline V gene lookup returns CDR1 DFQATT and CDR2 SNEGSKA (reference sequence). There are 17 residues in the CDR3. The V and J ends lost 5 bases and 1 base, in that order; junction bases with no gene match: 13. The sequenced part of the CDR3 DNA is TGCAGTGCTCAGGAGGGGGCGGGGGGGCAGGGCACAGATACG. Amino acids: CSAQEGAGGQGTDT. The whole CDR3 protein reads CSAQEGAGGQGTDTQYF.

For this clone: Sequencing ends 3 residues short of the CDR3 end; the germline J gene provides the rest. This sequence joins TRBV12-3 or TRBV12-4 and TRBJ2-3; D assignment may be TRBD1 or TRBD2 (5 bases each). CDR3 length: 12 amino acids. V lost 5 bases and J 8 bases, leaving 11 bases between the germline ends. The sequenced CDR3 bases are TGTGCCAGCAGTGGCCCGAGGGGTACG. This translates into CASSGPRGT. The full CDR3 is CASSGPRGTQYF.

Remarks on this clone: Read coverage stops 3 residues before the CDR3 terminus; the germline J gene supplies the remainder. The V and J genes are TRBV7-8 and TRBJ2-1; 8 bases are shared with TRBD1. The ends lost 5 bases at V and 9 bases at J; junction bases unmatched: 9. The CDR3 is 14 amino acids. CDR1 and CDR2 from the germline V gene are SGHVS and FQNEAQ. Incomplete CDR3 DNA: TGTGCCAGCAGCCCGACAGGGGATCCTGTTGAG. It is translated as CASSPTGDPVE. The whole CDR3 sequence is CASSPTGDPVEQFF.

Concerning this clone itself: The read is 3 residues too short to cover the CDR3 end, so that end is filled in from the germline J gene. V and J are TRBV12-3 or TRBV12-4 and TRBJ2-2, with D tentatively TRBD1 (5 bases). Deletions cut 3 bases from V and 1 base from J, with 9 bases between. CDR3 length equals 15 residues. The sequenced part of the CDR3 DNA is TGTGCCAGCAGTTTCGGACAACTGAACACCGGGGAG. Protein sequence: CASSFGQLNTGE. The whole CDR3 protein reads CASSFGQLNTGELFF.

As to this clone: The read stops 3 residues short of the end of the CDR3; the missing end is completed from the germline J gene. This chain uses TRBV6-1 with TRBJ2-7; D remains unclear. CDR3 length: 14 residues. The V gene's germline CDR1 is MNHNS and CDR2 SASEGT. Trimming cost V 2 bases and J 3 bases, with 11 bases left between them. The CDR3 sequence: CASSEQDPGYEQYF. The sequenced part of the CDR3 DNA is TGTGCCAGCAGTGAACAGGATCCTGGCTACGAG.

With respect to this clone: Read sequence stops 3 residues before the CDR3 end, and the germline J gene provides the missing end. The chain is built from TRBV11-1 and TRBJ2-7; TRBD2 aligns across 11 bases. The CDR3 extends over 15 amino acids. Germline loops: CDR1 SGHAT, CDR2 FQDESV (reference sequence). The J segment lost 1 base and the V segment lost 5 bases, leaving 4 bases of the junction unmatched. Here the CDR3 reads CASSRTSGGSYEQYF. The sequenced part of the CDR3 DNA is TGTGCCAGCAGCAGAACTAGCGGGGGATCCTACGAG.